What follows describes a single T cell receptor (beta chain). This sample was included in a study of T cell responses to AZD1222 COVID-19 vaccine. Across the whole study: Second-dose recipients at about 4 or about 12 weeks were treated as one pooled group.

CDR3 length: 15 amino acids. Germline loops: CDR1 SGHRS, CDR2 YFSETQ. Trimming took off 0 bases at V and 0 bases at J, with 10 bases between the two ends. Assay used: immunoSEQ multiplex PCR; TCRdb lists only in-frame clones, some missing. The repertoire consists of approximately 110,000 clones, with roughly 80% occurring once and the leading ten covering 5%. The sample here was peripheral blood, taken on day 0 of AZD1222 vaccination. The TCR comes from an adult in good health. The chain combines TRBV5-1 with TRBJ2-7; no clear D. The CDR3 here is CASSLAGELSYEQYF. In nucleotides, the CDR3 is TGCGCCAGCAGCTTGGCGGGTGAGCTCTCCTACGAGCAGTACTTC.